The TCR beta chain described here comes from a study of blood T cell repertoires in COVID-19. Study in general: Samples representing acute and convalescent COVID-19 were sourced from the United States, Italy and Spain. T cells, B-cell-depleted T cells, or PBMCs provided the cDNA or gDNA that served as material.

Unmatched junction bases numbered 3, after V lost 5 bases and J lost 0 bases. From germline, CDR1 is SGHTA and CDR2 FQGNSA. The CDR3 is 15 amino acids. Original data processing: Using reference gene primer amplification, nucleated cell counts were estimated. Assay used: immunoSEQ multiplex PCR; TCRdb lists only in-frame clones, some missing. Clone size and V and J calls were adopted from that table, with D and trimming inferred from the DNA. The table records 200,000 to 300,000 clones, approximately 80% of them present only once. The source of this sequence is a man in his 60s with acute or convalescent COVID-19. Specimen: peripheral blood. The chain joins TRBV7-2 to TRBJ2-2; 7 positions agree with TRBD1. DNA of the CDR3: TGTGCCAGCAGCCCAGGGGGACCGAACACCGGGGAGCTGTTTTTT. Protein product: CASSPGGPNTGELFF.